Presented here are 15 T cell receptor beta chains from one specimen sequenced in a study of T cells in Graves' hyperthyroidism and ophthalmopathy. The TCR beta CDR3 regions underwent amplification using RNA transcripts as the source. The HTBI primer set drove a first-round RT-PCR of the TCR CDR3. Using its own MiXCR run on the multiplex PCR reads, TCRdb lists one record per CDR3 protein. The sample carries some 550,000 distinct CDR3 sequences, approximately 16% recorded once. Sequences were obtained from blood. These receptors all stem from a woman aged 40 to 50 with Graves' ophthalmopathy.

This clonotype was observed a few times. V usage is TRBV3-1 and J usage is TRBJ2-7, with TRBD2 identical over 7 bases. The junction had 5 bases not matched to a gene; V was cut back by 1 base and J by 2 bases. CDR3 size: 15 residues. Germline-derived CDR1 and CDR2 are LGHDT and YNNKEL (reference sequence). The CDR3 is CASSQVNSGPYEQYF. CDR3 sequence (DNA): TGTGCCAGCAGCCAAGTGAATAGCGGGCCCTACGAGCAGTACTTC.

This clonotype was counted ten times or more. This sequence joins TRBV7-8 and TRBJ2-3; D is unclear. V gave up 7 bases and J gave up 2 bases, with 19 bases separating them. This CDR3 has 16 residues. The germline V gene encodes CDR1 SGHVS and CDR2 FQNEAQ. CDR3: CASNLNPIKPTDTQYF. CDR3 in DNA: TGTGCCAGCAACCTCAATCCCATAAAACCCACAGATACGCAGTATTTT.

This clonotype was counted many times. CDR3 nucleotide sequence: TGTGCCATCAGTGAGCTACCGACTAGCGGGGGTTACGAGCAGTACTTC. Its translation: CAISELPTSGGYEQYF. The V call is TRBV10-3, the J call TRBJ2-7; 12 bases align to TRBD2. In germline, CDR1 is ENHRY, CDR2 SYGVKD. V lost 2 bases to trimming and J lost 4 bases; unmatched junction nucleotides: 6. The CDR3 totals 16 residues.

This clonotype was seen at least ten times. The rearrangement uses TRBV7-2 and TRBJ2-5; D is perhaps TRBD1 (5 bases). CDR3 length equals 13 residues. Trimming shortened V by 1 base and J by 7 bases, and 10 bases separated the two germline ends. CDR1 SGHTA and CDR2 FQGNSA come from the germline V gene. The CDR3 sequence is CASSLGGGWTQYF. The CDR3 DNA follows: TGTGCCAGCAGCTTAGGGGGCGGATGGACCCAGTACTTC.

This clonotype has ten or more counts. The V and J genes are TRBV11-2 and TRBJ2-5; TRBD1 is a possible D gene (6 bases). Germline V gives CDR1 SGHAT, CDR2 FQNNGV. The V end was cut by 3 bases, the J end by 2 bases, with 7 bases between. The CDR3 consists of 13 residues. CDR3 sequence: CASSFGQQETQYF. The CDR3 nucleotides are TGTGCCAGCAGCTTCGGACAGCAAGAGACCCAGTACTTC.

The V gene is TRBV6-1, the J gene TRBJ2-7, with D uncertain. The germline CDR1 and CDR2 sequences are MNHNS and SASEGT. The CDR3 is 12 amino acids. Trimming took off 3 bases at V and 1 base at J, with 4 bases between the two ends. The CDR3, as DNA: TGTGCCAGCAGTGACGTATCCTACGAGCAGTACTTC. As protein: CASSDVSYEQYF.

The table lists this clonotype with a few counts. Germline is not matched at one junction end, which may reflect a read error. CDR3 sequence reads: CASSLVRQGSGNTIYF. CDR3 in DNA: TGTGCTAGCAGCTTAGTGAGACAGGGCTCTGGAAACACCATATATTTT. The V and J genes are TRBV7-7 and TRBJ1-3; 7 nucleotides align to TRBD1. The CDR3 contains 16 residues. The V gene's germline CDR1 is SSHAT and CDR2 FNYEAQ (reference sequence).

This clonotype has only a few counts. The chain recombines TRBV20-1 with TRBJ1-3, with a possible D match to TRBD1 (5 bases). The CDR3 is 14 residues long. Germline V gives CDR1 DFQATT, CDR2 SNEGSKA (reference sequence). V was pared by 3 bases and J by 2 bases, with 11 bases between. The CDR3 reads CSASTAGPGNTIYF. CDR3 nucleotides: TGCAGTGCTAGTACCGCAGGGCCTGGAAACACCATATATTTT.

This clonotype has at least ten counts. This sequence joins TRBV15 and TRBJ2-1; 7 nucleotides align to TRBD2. After removal of 3 bases from V and 0 bases from J, the junction contained 8 bases not matched to a gene. This CDR3 is 17 amino acids long. The germline gives CDR1 LNHNV, CDR2 YYDKDF (reference sequence). The CDR3 protein is CATSRESAGNSYNEQFF. In nucleotides, the CDR3 is TGTGCCACCAGCAGGGAGTCAGCGGGGAACTCCTACAATGAGCAGTTCTTC.

Ten or more counts support this clonotype. This sequence joins TRBV29-1 and TRBJ2-1; 7 bases match TRBD2. Germline V CDR1 and CDR2: SQVTM, ANQGSEA. The length of the CDR3 is 14 residues. Trimming removed 6 bases from V and 7 bases from J; junction bases left unmatched: 12. CDR3 in DNA: TGCAGCGTGGAGAGCGGGGCAAACAAAAATGAGCAGTTCTTC. Encoded protein: CSVESGANKNEQFF.

This clonotype was detected many times. V gene TRBV11-2 combines with J gene TRBJ1-4, with a possible D match to TRBD1 (5 bases). CDR3 length: 13 amino acids. Trimming left V 1 base short and J 7 bases short, with 7 bases between. Germline CDR1 SGHAT, CDR2 FQNNGV. The CDR3 bases are TGTGCCAGCAGCTTAGTAGGGACTGAAAAACTGTTTTTT. Translation gives CASSLVGTEKLFF.

This chain connects TRBV2 to TRBJ2-7; 7 positions match TRBD2. The CDR3 sequence is 15 residues long. The V gene end was trimmed by 7 bases and the J gene end by 5 bases; junction bases not matched to a gene: 14. CDR1 and CDR2 from the germline V gene are SNHLY and FYNNEI. The CDR3 nucleotides are TGTGCCAGCACCGGGGTGGGACTAACACGCAACGAGCAGTACTTC. Its translation: CASTGVGLTRNEQYF.

This clonotype was observed a few times. No conserved phenylalanine or tryptophan is present at the end of the CDR3, so a read error is the likely explanation. The V gene is TRBV20-1, the J gene TRBJ1-1, with 7 positions matching TRBD1. The CDR3 has 16 amino acids. CDR1 DFQATT and CDR2 SNEGSKA come from the germline V gene (reference sequence). With V trimmed by 5 bases and J by 1 base, 13 bases remained unmatched. The CDR3 here is CSAAEPYRGKNTEAFL. The DNA of the CDR3 is TGCAGTGCTGCTGAACCCTACAGGGGCAAGAACACTGAAGCTTTCCTT.

This clonotype was seen repeatedly, ten times or more. The CDR3: CASSFWQGGETQYF. CDR3 bases: TGTGCCAGCAGCTTTTGGCAGGGGGGAGAGACCCAGTACTTC. The chain has TRBV7-2 and TRBJ2-5; D is perhaps TRBD1 (7 bases). Trimming took off 3 bases at V and 4 bases at J, with 12 bases between the two ends. Germline CDR1 and CDR2: SGHTA and FQGNSA. The CDR3 contains 14 residues.

This clonotype has ten or more counts. The V call is TRBV5-6, the J call TRBJ2-5; possibly TRBD1 or TRBD2 for D (5 bases each). Germline CDR1 and CDR2: SGHDT and YYEEEE. This CDR3 contains 19 residues. V lost 0 bases and J lost 2, with 23 bases in between. CDR3 residues: CASSLDIPTPGSKQETQYF. As DNA, the CDR3 is TGTGCCAGCAGCTTGGACATACCTACTCCAGGGAGCAAACAAGAGACCCAGTACTTC.